Presented here are 26 T cell receptor beta chains from one specimen sequenced in a study of Ad26.COV2.S vaccination and SARS-CoV-2 variants. Repertoires were generated with immunoSEQ multiplex PCR, while TCRdb's copy carries only in-frame clones and drops some. The table has about 350,000 clones, about 90% seen once. The sequences come from peripheral blood, collected after recovery from COVID-19. Source of these receptors: a human donor who had recovered from COVID-19.

The chain joins TRBV19 to TRBJ2-3; 12 bases are shared with TRBD2. The germline V gene has CDR1 LNHDA and CDR2 SQIVND (reference sequence). The CDR3 extends over 16 amino acids. J gave up 2 bases and V 4 bases, and 4 bases lay outside the gene matches. CDR3 amino acids: CASSTPSGGATDTQYF. The CDR3 bases are TGTGCCAGTAGTACGCCTAGCGGGGGGGCCACAGATACGCAGTATTTT.

The chain recombines TRBV3-1 (or the pseudogene TRBV3-2) with TRBJ2-7; D is uncertain. V shed 5 bases and J shed 0 bases, with 17 bases lying between them. The CDR3 consists of 16 residues. CDR1 and CDR2 (germline): LGHDT, YNNKEL (reference sequence). CDR3 sequence reads: CASSNSRRTVSYEQYF. CDR3 nucleotide sequence: TGTGCCAGCAGCAACTCAAGAAGGACGGTCTCCTACGAGCAGTACTTC.

This chain connects TRBV12-3 or TRBV12-4 to TRBJ1-1; D is perhaps TRBD1 (6 bases). V lost 6 bases to trimming and J lost 8 bases, with 10 bases between them. This CDR3 is 11 amino acids long. CDR3 region: CASSITGEAFF. DNA for the CDR3: TGTGCCAGCAGCATAACAGGGGAAGCTTTCTTT.

The gene calls are TRBV12-5 and TRBJ2-7, with D perhaps TRBD1 or TRBD2 (5 bases each). The germline V gene encodes CDR1 LGHNT and CDR2 FRNRAP. There are 14 residues in the CDR3. V lost 0 bases and J 2 bases, leaving 8 bases between the germline ends. Here the CDR3 reads CASGLVQGAYEQYF. DNA for the CDR3: TGTGCTAGTGGTTTGGTGCAGGGAGCCTACGAGCAGTACTTC.

The genes are TRBV5-1 and TRBJ1-5; D is undetermined. Trimming pared 4 bases from V and 0 bases from J, leaving 17 bases between. Germline V gene sequence: CDR1 SGHRS, CDR2 YFSETQ. This CDR3 spans 17 amino acids. This CDR3 is CASSPGFGRDSNQPQHF. DNA of the CDR3: TGCGCCAGCAGCCCCGGGTTTGGGAGAGATAGCAATCAGCCCCAGCATTTT.

The CDR3 region has the DNA TGTGCCAGCAGTGAAGAGGGAATGGGCACCGGGGAGCTGTTTTTT. Protein sequence: CASSEEGMGTGELFF. This rearrangement joins TRBV2 to TRBJ2-2; D is ambiguous. CDR3 length equals 15 residues. The germline gives CDR1 SNHLY, CDR2 FYNNEI. V was shortened by 1 base and J by 4 bases, with 10 bases between the two germline ends.

V and J are TRBV10-3 and TRBJ2-3, with TRBD2 as a possible D gene (7 bases). CDR3 length: 16 residues. Trimming took 4 bases from V and 5 from J, leaving 19 bases between them. Germline loops: CDR1 ENHRY, CDR2 SYGVKD. The CDR3 region is CAISVLARGGKDTQYF. CDR3 sequence (DNA): TGTGCCATCAGTGTTTTGGCGAGGGGGGGAAAAGATACGCAGTATTTT.

The chain combines TRBV7-9 with TRBJ1-1; 7 nucleotides align to TRBD1. Germline trimming cut 3 bases from V and 6 bases from J; bases unmatched to any gene: 10. The CDR3 loop spans 15 amino acids. Germline V lookup: CDR1 SEHNR, CDR2 FQNEAQ (reference sequence). Here the CDR3 reads CASSLYTGAGAEAFF. CDR3 DNA sequence: TGTGCCAGCAGCTTGTATACAGGGGCGGGGGCTGAAGCTTTCTTT.

The rearrangement joins TRBV5-4 to TRBJ1-4; a possible D gene is TRBD1 (6 bases). From germline, CDR1 is SGHNT and CDR2 YYREEE (reference sequence). The CDR3 is made up of 17 amino acids. The V end lost 4 bases, the J end lost 3 bases, and 19 bases lay between the germline ends. The CDR3 protein is CASSPGSGAAANEKLFF. CDR3 nucleotide sequence: TGTGCCAGCAGCCCCGGATCAGGGGCTGCCGCTAATGAAAAACTGTTTTTT.

J is TRBJ2-1 and V is TRBV9; 10 bases fit TRBD2. There are 18 residues in the CDR3. The J segment lost 0 bases and the V segment lost 1 base, leaving 7 bases of the junction unmatched. Germline CDR1 is SGDLS and CDR2 is YYNGEE. CDR3 DNA sequence: TGTGCCAGCAGCGTACCAGCGGGGGGGCCCAGCTCCTACAATGAGCAGTTCTTC. Protein: CASSVPAGGPSSYNEQFF. The full variable domain, rest sourced from reference TRBV9 and TRBJ2-1, is DSGVTQTPKHLITATGQRVTLRCSPRSGDLSVYWYQQSLDQGLQFLIQYYNGEERAKGNILERFSAQQFPDLHSELNLSSLELGDSALYFCASSVPAGGPSSYNEQFFGPGTRLTVL.

V is TRBV27 and J is TRBJ2-7, with D possibly TRBD2 on 5 matching bases. Trimming stripped 8 bases from V and 0 bases from J, with 11 bases between. The CDR3 sequence is 13 residues long. The germline CDR1 and CDR2 sequences are MNHEY and SMNVEV (reference sequence). CDR3 bases: TGTGCCAGCTCCCCGAGGGCCTCCTACGAGCAGTACTTC. As protein: CASSPRASYEQYF.

This clone was counted between two and nine times. The chain couples TRBV7-8 to TRBJ2-7, with TRBD1 matching over 8 bases. Germline CDR1 is SGHVS and CDR2 is FQNEAQ. CDR3 size: 16 residues. V lost 2 bases and J lost 3; bases outside the gene matches: 9. The DNA for the CDR3 is TGTGCCAGCAGCTTATCGACAGGGGAAGAGGACTACGAGCAGTACTTC. The encoded protein is CASSLSTGEEDYEQYF.

The chain is built from TRBV27 and TRBJ2-3, with TRBD2 identical over 12 bases. The CDR3 contains 16 residues. CDR1 MNHEY and CDR2 SMNVEV come from the germline V gene (reference sequence). V trimming: 5 bases; J trimming: 2 bases; junction bases outside the gene matches: 5. CDR3: CASSTWTSGATDTQYF. CDR3 nucleotide sequence: TGTGCCAGCAGTACCTGGACTAGCGGGGCCACAGATACGCAGTATTTT.

The rearrangement uses TRBV9 and TRBJ2-3; D is perhaps TRBD1 or TRBD2 (5 bases each). V dropped 4 bases and J dropped 3 bases, with 15 bases sitting between them. Per germline, CDR1 SGDLS and CDR2 YYNGEE. This CDR3 is built from 15 residues. CDR3 DNA sequence: TGTGCCAGCAGCCTCGGACTTAGGGGAACAGATACGCAGTATTTT. It encodes CASSLGLRGTDTQYF.

The genes are TRBV20-1 and TRBJ1-2; the D gene is possibly TRBD1 (6 bases). Trimming removed 3 bases from V and 6 bases from J, with 11 bases in between. This CDR3 is 12 amino acids long. Germline V gene sequence: CDR1 DFQATT, CDR2 SNEGSKA (reference sequence). CDR3 loop: CSASSQGHGYTF. CDR3 DNA: TGCAGTGCTAGTAGTCAGGGGCATGGCTACACCTTC.

The V call is TRBV5-1, the J call TRBJ1-5, with D uncertain. The CDR3 sequence is 13 residues long. Trimming removed 0 bases at V and 7 bases at J, with 8 bases between. In germline, CDR1 is SGHRS, CDR2 YFSETQ. The CDR3 DNA follows: TGCGCCAGCAGCTTGGCATCGGGCCAGCCCCAGCATTTT. This gives the protein CASSLASGQPQHF.

In the case of this clone: Other DNA variants within this sample encode the same CDR3. The genes are TRBV6-2 or TRBV6-3 and TRBJ2-7; the match to TRBD2 covers 10 bases. In germline, CDR1 is MNHEY, CDR2 SVGEGT. The CDR3 sequence is 15 residues long. J gave up 0 bases and V 2 bases, and 1 base lay outside the gene matches. CDR3 nucleotides: TGTGCCAGCAGTTACGCTAGCGGGGGCTCCTACGAGCAGTACTTC. Encoded protein: CASSYASGGSYEQYF.

This rearrangement joins TRBV7-9 to TRBJ1-2; TRBD1 aligns across 7 bases. Per germline, CDR1 SEHNR and CDR2 FQNEAQ (reference sequence). Losses at the gene ends were 6 bases for V and 8 bases for J; bases not matched to a gene: 6. CDR3 length: 12 residues. This chain's CDR3 is CASRPDRDGYTF. DNA of the CDR3: TGTGCCAGCAGACCCGACAGGGACGGCTACACCTTC.

This chain connects TRBV6-4 to TRBJ2-1; D possibly corresponds to TRBD2 (7 bases). The CDR3 runs to 14 residues. Trimming pared 5 bases from V and 7 bases from J, leaving 15 bases between. Germline V gene data show CDR1 as MRHNA and CDR2 as SNTAGT. The CDR3 DNA is TGTGCCAGCAGTAGGGGGGGGCGAGGGAATGAGCAGTTCTTC. It is translated as CASSRGGRGNEQFF.

Only a few counts were recorded for this clone. The chain employs TRBV12-5 and TRBJ1-5; a weak D match, TRBD1 (6 bases). The CDR3 loop spans 13 amino acids. Trimming removed 7 bases from V and 4 bases from J, with 11 bases in between. Germline V gene sequence: CDR1 LGHNT, CDR2 FRNRAP. The CDR3 bases are TGTGCTAGTGCCCTTAGGGGGAATCAGCCCCAGCATTTT. It yields the protein CASALRGNQPQHF.

The chain is built from TRBV13 and TRBJ2-2; D unclear. The CDR3 extends over 15 amino acids. CDR1 PRHDT and CDR2 FYEKMQ come from the germline V gene (reference sequence). Trimming took 5 bases from V and 3 from J, leaving 13 bases between them. This chain's CDR3 is CASSPSQKYTGELFF. CDR3 sequence (DNA): TGTGCCAGCAGCCCTTCACAGAAATACACCGGGGAGCTGTTTTTT.

This clone showed up just once. The CDR3 loop is CASSFTGGLEQFF. CDR3 in DNA: TGTGCCAGCAGTTTTACAGGGGGCCTTGAGCAGTTCTTC. The V gene is TRBV6-5, the J gene TRBJ2-1; 9 nucleotides match TRBD1. Trimming took 4 bases from V and 9 from J; bases not matched to a gene: 4. This CDR3 has 13 amino acids. Germline lookup yields CDR1 MNHEY and CDR2 SVGAGI.

V and J are TRBV7-9 and TRBJ2-7; D gene unclear. Trimming shortened V by 5 bases and J by 2 bases, and 7 bases separated the two germline ends. Looked up from germline, CDR1 is SEHNR and CDR2 is FQNEAQ (reference sequence). The CDR3 runs 12 residues. CDR3 in amino acids: CASSPPAYEQYF. Written as DNA, the CDR3 is TGTGCCAGCAGCCCCCCGGCCTACGAGCAGTACTTC.

This clone was observed once. V usage is TRBV6-6 and J usage is TRBJ2-1; D tentatively fits TRBD1 or TRBD2 (6 bases each). V was pared by 3 bases and J by 6 bases, with 18 bases between. The CDR3 consists of 16 residues. Germline V gene data show CDR1 as MNHNY and CDR2 as SVGAGI (reference sequence). CDR3 region: CASSYYGGAETNEQFF. CDR3 nucleotide sequence: TGTGCCAGCAGTTATTACGGGGGCGCCGAAACCAATGAGCAGTTCTTC.

CDR3 nucleotide sequence: TGTGCCAGCAGCCCCGGGGCGCATAGCAATCAGCCCCAGCATTTT. Protein product: CASSPGAHSNQPQHF. The chain combines TRBV7-9 with TRBJ1-5, with a tentative D call TRBD1 (5 bases). CDR1 SEHNR and CDR2 FQNEAQ come from the germline V gene (reference sequence). The CDR3 runs 15 residues. V lost 5 bases, J lost 0 bases, and 11 bases lay in between.

The genes are TRBV5-6 and TRBJ2-3; the match to TRBD2 covers 9 bases. The CDR3 loop spans 16 amino acids. J was trimmed by 4 bases and V by 4 bases; bases with no gene match: 10. Germline values: CDR1 SGHDT, CDR2 YYEEEE. The CDR3 nucleotides read TGTGCCAGCAGCCCGGAGGGACTAGCCGTAGCAGATACGCAGTATTTT. This translates into CASSPEGLAVADTQYF. The full variable domain, with the rest looked up from reference TRBV5-6 and TRBJ2-3, is DAGVTQSPTHLIKTRGQQVTLRCSPKSGHDTVSWYQQALGQGPQFIFQYYEEEERQRGNFPDRFSGHQFPNYSSELNVNALLLGDSALYLCASSPEGLAVADTQYFGPGTRLTVL.